Listed here are 18 T cell receptor beta chains from one sample, sequenced in a study of control samples from healthy donors and cancer patients. Measured with immunoSEQ multiplex PCR; TCRdb has only the in-frame clones, and not every one. Here the sample spans fewer than 200,000 clones, around 95% being singletons. Input material: blood. These receptors originate from an older woman in good health.

The chain carries TRBV3-1 (or the pseudogene TRBV3-2) and TRBJ2-7; possible D gene TRBD2, 7 bases. This CDR3 contains 16 residues. Germline values: CDR1 LGHDT, CDR2 YNNKEL (reference sequence). The V end was cut by 4 bases, the J end by 4 bases, with 20 bases between. DNA of the CDR3: TGTGCCAGCAGCCTAACAGAACAGGGAGGGGGATACGAGCAGTACTTC. Protein sequence: CASSLTEQGGGYEQYF.

This chain links TRBV5-6 with TRBJ1-5; perhaps TRBD1 as D (5 bases). The V and J ends lost 0 bases and 5 bases respectively, with 12 bases between them. This CDR3 comprises 15 residues. Germline CDR1 is SGHDT and CDR2 is YYEEEE. The CDR3 nucleotides read TGTGCCAGCAGCTTGGCCGGCAGGGTAGATCAGCCCCAGCATTTT. It translates to CASSLAGRVDQPQHF.

The V and J genes are TRBV29-1 and TRBJ2-7; D gene ambiguous. The CDR3 covers 11 residues. V shed 2 bases and J shed 9 bases, with 11 bases lying between them. CDR1 and CDR2 from the germline V gene are SQVTM and ANQGSEA. The CDR3 loop is CSVEIRSGQYF. Written as DNA, the CDR3 is TGCAGCGTTGAAATTAGGTCAGGGCAGTACTTC.

The V gene is TRBV10-3, the J gene TRBJ1-2; 7 positions match TRBD1. Germline loops: CDR1 ENHRY, CDR2 SYGVKD. The CDR3 is 14 residues long. V lost 2 bases and J lost 11; bases outside the gene matches: 11. CDR3 loop: CAISEGEGAQGYTF. CDR3 DNA: TGTGCCATCAGTGAGGGTGAGGGGGCTCAGGGATACACCTTC.

J is TRBJ1-1 and V is TRBV6-4, with a tentative D call TRBD1 (5 bases). Trimming removed 3 bases at V and 7 bases at J, with 15 bases between. Germline V gene lookup returns CDR1 MRHNA and CDR2 SNTAGT. CDR3 length: 14 amino acids. The CDR3 here is CASSENPGGLEAFF. The CDR3 DNA reads as TGTGCCAGCAGTGAAAATCCCGGGGGTCTTGAAGCTTTCTTT.

The chain has TRBV27 and TRBJ2-7, with a tentative D call TRBD1 (6 bases). Germline CDR1 MNHEY, CDR2 SMNVEV (reference sequence). Trimming removed 1 base at V and 4 bases at J, with 11 bases between. The CDR3 loop spans 14 amino acids. The CDR3 region has the DNA TGTGCCAGCAGTTTATTTGGGGGCAGATACGAGCAGTACTTC. This gives the protein CASSLFGGRYEQYF.

CDR3 protein: CASRRDSQETQYF. In nucleotides, the CDR3 is TGTGCCAGCAGGAGGGACAGCCAAGAGACCCAGTACTTC. The gene calls are TRBV2 and TRBJ2-5; 7 bases align to TRBD1. CDR1 SNHLY and CDR2 FYNNEI come from the germline V gene. The CDR3 totals 13 residues. V shed 6 bases, J shed 1 base, and the junction held 2 bases outside the gene matches.

J is TRBJ1-3 and V is TRBV4-3; possibly TRBD1 for D (5 bases). CDR3 length: 14 residues. Germline CDR1 LGHNA, CDR2 YSLEER. With 3 bases removed from V and 4 bases from J, the gap between germline ends came to 10 bases. The CDR3 spells CASSQDNRGNTIYF. In DNA, the CDR3 is TGCGCCAGCAGCCAGGACAACAGAGGAAACACCATATATTTT.

V is TRBV15 and J is TRBJ1-4; D is undetermined. V was clipped by 4 bases and J by 7 bases, with 10 bases between them. CDR3 length: 13 residues. Germline V CDR1 and CDR2: LNHNV, YYDKDF (reference sequence). In nucleotides, the CDR3 is TGTGCCACCAGCATCGGCCACGTTGAAAAACTGTTTTTT. Translating it yields CATSIGHVEKLFF.

The CDR3 region is CASSQTGIDATNEKLFF. CDR3 DNA sequence: TGTGCCAGCAGCCAAACGGGGATCGACGCAACTAATGAAAAACTGTTTTTT. The chain combines TRBV4-2 with TRBJ1-4, with no clear D. Trimming took off 2 bases at V and 0 bases at J, with 13 bases between the two ends. The length of the CDR3 is 17 residues. From germline, CDR1 is LGHNA and CDR2 YNFKEQ.

This chain joins TRBV10-3 and TRBJ1-2; D is unresolved. Germline-derived CDR1 and CDR2 are ENHRY and SYGVKD. The CDR3 covers 15 residues. The V end was cut by 3 bases, the J end by 0 bases, with 11 bases between. The CDR3 loop reads CAISESPGSNYGYTF. CDR3 bases: TGTGCCATCAGTGAATCCCCGGGCTCTAACTATGGCTACACCTTC.

The CDR3 loop reads CASSPQGLGDEQFF. In DNA form, the CDR3 reads TGTGCCAGCAGCCCCCAGGGACTAGGTGATGAGCAGTTCTTC. The chain joins TRBV9 to TRBJ2-1; 8 nucleotides match TRBD2. Germline V gene lookup returns CDR1 SGDLS and CDR2 YYNGEE. Germline trimming cut 4 bases from V and 8 bases from J; bases unmatched to any gene: 8. The CDR3 runs to 14 residues.

The rearrangement uses TRBV3-1 (or the pseudogene TRBV3-2) and TRBJ1-6; D is undetermined. Per germline, CDR1 LGHDT and CDR2 YNNKEL (reference sequence). Trimming removed 0 bases from V and 1 base from J, with 13 bases in between. The CDR3 contains 18 residues. CDR3 region: CASSQDWFRVSYNSPLHF. DNA for the CDR3: TGTGCCAGCAGCCAAGATTGGTTTAGGGTATCCTATAATTCACCCCTCCACTTT.

This clone was seen just once. This chain uses TRBV18 with TRBJ2-5; D remains ambiguous. Germline V CDR1 and CDR2: KGHSH, LQKENI. V lost 1 base and J 3 bases, leaving 6 bases between the germline ends. The CDR3 totals 13 residues. CDR3 in amino acids: CASSPLQEETQYF. CDR3 nucleotide sequence: TGTGCCAGCTCACCACTCCAGGAAGAGACCCAGTACTTC.

This clone was seen a single time. The rearrangement joins TRBV3-1 (or the pseudogene TRBV3-2) to TRBJ1-5; no clear D gene. This CDR3 region has 14 residues. The ends were cut back, 1 base at V and 6 bases at J, with 10 bases in the middle. Germline assignment: CDR1 LGHDT and CDR2 YNNKEL (reference sequence). The CDR3 reads CASSQVWQIQPQHF. DNA for the CDR3: TGTGCCAGCAGCCAAGTGTGGCAGATTCAGCCCCAGCATTTT.

The chain is built from TRBV19 and TRBJ1-6; no clear D gene. Germline V gene lookup returns CDR1 LNHDA and CDR2 SQIVND (reference sequence). This CDR3 comprises 13 residues. V was trimmed by 9 bases and J by 14 bases, leaving 20 bases between them. This CDR3 reads CASKDGGDVTLHF. The CDR3 DNA reads as TGTGCCAGCAAAGACGGAGGCGATGTGACCCTCCACTTT.

V usage is TRBV4-2 and J usage is TRBJ1-1; no clear D gene. The CDR3 consists of 11 residues. The germline V gene encodes CDR1 LGHNA and CDR2 YNFKEQ. Trimming cost V 5 bases and J 7 bases, with 8 bases left between them. The CDR3, as DNA: TGTGCCAGCAGCGCCAATGGTGAAGCTTTCTTT. Its protein product is CASSANGEAFF.

The chain links TRBV7-9 to TRBJ2-5; no firm D call. Trimming took 1 base from V and 5 from J, leaving 8 bases between them. Per germline, CDR1 SEHNR and CDR2 FQNEAQ (reference sequence). There are 13 residues in the CDR3. The DNA of the CDR3 is TGTGCCAGCAGCTTAGACCCTGTCGAGACCCAGTACTTC. This translates into CASSLDPVETQYF.